This record covers a single T cell receptor (beta chain). Antigen unknown. The CDR3 is 15 residues long. The V and J ends lost 6 bases and 0 bases respectively, with 14 bases between them. Germline V gene sequence: CDR1 DFQATT, CDR2 SNEGSKA (reference sequence). TCRdb reprocessed the 5' RACE reads via MiXCR and lists one record per CDR3 protein. The sample contains 10,000 to 13,000 distinct CDR3 sequences, 35% to 45% of which appear only once. The record originates from a study of T cell repertoires and leukemia-associated antigens. Study-level points and caveats: V, J, VDJ and CDR3 counts did not differ significantly among groups. No direct test of specificity or function was done for expanded clones.

The receptor was derived from a female donor in good health. The V call is TRBV20-1, the J call TRBJ2-2, with a weak D call TRBD2 (6 bases). The sample was CD3+ T cells sorted from blood and cultured. CDR3: CSANFGTPNTGELFF. The DNA of the CDR3 is TGCAGTGCCAATTTCGGGACTCCGAACACCGGGGAGCTGTTTTTT.